This T cell receptor (beta chain) was identified during a study of CD8 T cells in ankylosing spondylitis. The table lists this clonotype with many counts. Each CDR3 protein is one row after TCRdb ran MiXCR on the 5' RACE reads. The data hold 250,000 or so distinct CDR3 sequences, with roughly a tenth observed a single time. Sequences were obtained from blood, either unsorted or a sorted T cell fraction (not recorded which). The sequence derives from a male donor with ankylosing spondylitis or in good health (not recorded which).

DNA of the CDR3: TGTGCCAGCAGTGAAGCGCTTCACAGCGGAACTGAAGCTTTCTTT. Translated, it gives CASSEALHSGTEAFF. This rearrangement joins TRBV2 to TRBJ1-1; D ambiguous. This CDR3 contains 15 residues. V was trimmed by 0 bases and J by 5 bases, leaving 13 bases between them. In germline, CDR1 is SNHLY, CDR2 FYNNEI.